This passage covers 5 T cell receptor beta chains from one sample sequenced in a study of T cell changes during pregnancy in multiple sclerosis (dated by TCRdb to between 2019 and 2020). The protocol used for the library was the immunoSEQ multiplex PCR assay. As stored in TCRdb, this immuneACCESS dataset retains in-frame rearrangements with V and J assigned. A fraction of the clones does not appear; measured against another copy, unresolved V genes explain less than half of the discrepancy, and the remainder lacks a known reason. The sample profile shows roughly 60,000 clones; more than 90% of them were found once. Of the sample, approximately 1.5% is held by the ten largest clones. The sample in question was peripheral blood, obtained in the second trimester of pregnancy. These receptors all stem from a female donor with multiple sclerosis, enrolled in a pregnancy study.

In nucleotides, the CDR3 is TGTGCCAGCAGCCAAGGCGGGCTAGCGGGAGTTGATACGCAGTATTTT. The encoded protein is CASSQGGLAGVDTQYF. The chain links TRBV14 to TRBJ2-3, with 10 bases matching TRBD2. Germline CDR1 is SGHDN and CDR2 is FVKESK. The CDR3 is 16 amino acids. The V segment lost 1 base and the J segment 6 bases; nucleotides outside the gene matches: 7.

The chain couples TRBV7-2 to TRBJ2-3; possibly TRBD1 for D (6 bases). CDR3 size: 14 residues. CDR1 is SGHTA, CDR2 FQGNSA, per germline. Trimming stripped 4 bases from V and 1 base from J, with 9 bases between. CDR3 in amino acids: CASSSNRGTDTQYF. As DNA, the CDR3 is TGTGCCAGCAGCTCAAACAGGGGCACAGATACGCAGTATTTT.

The chain couples TRBV9 to TRBJ2-3; 10 bases line up with TRBD2. The J segment lost 4 bases and the V segment lost 7 bases, leaving 6 bases of the junction unmatched. Per germline, CDR1 SGDLS and CDR2 YYNGEE. This CDR3 has 14 amino acids. In DNA form, the CDR3 reads TGTGCCAGCGGGCCTAGCGGGGGTTCAGATACGCAGTATTTT. Its protein product is CASGPSGGSDTQYF.

The rearrangement uses TRBV5-1 and TRBJ2-5; D is ambiguous. Trimming took off 2 bases at V and 1 base at J, with 15 bases between the two ends. This CDR3 comprises 16 residues. CDR1 and CDR2 (germline): SGHRS, YFSETQ. CDR3 residues: CASSFNRSPGQETQYF. The CDR3 DNA reads TGCGCCAGCAGCTTCAACCGGAGTCCCGGCCAAGAGACCCAGTACTTC. Using reference TRBV5-1 and TRBJ2-5 for the parts outside the CDR3, the full variable domain is KAGVTQTPRYLIKTRGQQVTLSCSPISGHRSVSWYQQTPGQGLQFLFEYFSETQRNKGNFPGRFSGRQFSNSRSEMNVSTLELGDSALYLCASSFNRSPGQETQYFGPGTRLLVL.

The chain employs TRBV6-1 and TRBJ2-1; TRBD1 matches 7 bases. This CDR3 region has 16 residues. The trim removed 3 bases at V and 5 bases at J, leaving 10 bases unmatched. Germline V gene lookup returns CDR1 MNHNS and CDR2 SASEGT. DNA of the CDR3: TGTGCCAGCAGTGACCCGGGACAGAGAGGGAACAATGAGCAGTTCTTC. Protein sequence: CASSDPGQRGNNEQFF.